Listed below are T cell receptor beta chains from one sample, sequenced in a study of blood T cells in healthy people across ages. TCRdb used MiXCR to reprocess the 5' RACE reads, holding one entry per CDR3 protein. The data hold 890,000 or so distinct CDR3 sequences, with 55% to 65% observed a single time. The sequenced sample was blood. The receptors come from a man aged 30-40 years in good health. Each CDR3 is given with its conserved first and last residue. Each record gives: V gene, J gene, D gene, CDR3 protein. A D gene is named only where the DNA matches it firmly.

V gene: TRBV4-3; J gene: TRBJ2-1; D gene: NA; CDR3 protein: CASSLILGGEQFF
V gene: TRBV25-1; J gene: TRBJ1-2; D gene: NA; CDR3 protein: CAGSDQAARGYTF
V gene: TRBV2; J gene: TRBJ2-7; D gene: NA; CDR3 protein: CASTGRGLWSYEQYF
V gene: TRBV29-1; J gene: TRBJ2-7; D gene: NA; CDR3 protein: CSVESEEYEQYF
V gene: TRBV7-2; J gene: TRBJ2-1; D gene: NA; CDR3 protein: CASSLGAGGGNEQFF
V gene: TRBV5-1; J gene: TRBJ2-4; D gene: TRBD2; CDR3 protein: CASSALGTTKNIQYF
V gene: TRBV29-1; J gene: TRBJ2-1; D gene: NA; CDR3 protein: CSVVPTGSSYNEQFF
V gene: TRBV7-2; J gene: TRBJ1-4; D gene: NA; CDR3 protein: CASSLVITTNEKLFF
V gene: TRBV5-1; J gene: TRBJ2-3; D gene: TRBD2; CDR3 protein: CASTIAGVTDTQYF
V gene: TRBV29-1; J gene: TRBJ2-7; D gene: TRBD1; CDR3 protein: CSVGQGMSYEQYF
V gene: TRBV29-1; J gene: TRBJ1-1; D gene: TRBD1; CDR3 protein: CSVEGDREDTEAFF
V gene: TRBV7-2; J gene: TRBJ2-7; D gene: NA; CDR3 protein: CASSFSEAYEQYF
V gene: TRBV15; J gene: NA; D gene: TRBD2; CDR3 protein: CATRGTGGSEQYF
V gene: TRBV6-2/TRBV6-3; J gene: TRBJ1-1; D gene: NA; CDR3 protein: CASSYSNRGNTEAFF
V gene: TRBV20-1; J gene: TRBJ2-1; D gene: TRBD2; CDR3 protein: CSAPAGGSSYNEQFF
V gene: TRBV4-2; J gene: TRBJ2-3; D gene: TRBD2; CDR3 protein: CASSIAPAGATYTDTQYF
V gene: TRBV7-3; J gene: TRBJ2-1; D gene: TRBD2; CDR3 protein: CASSRAGVSNEQFF
V gene: TRBV6-2/TRBV6-3; J gene: TRBJ2-7; D gene: NA; CDR3 protein: CASSYGLTTYEQYF
V gene: TRBV20-1; J gene: TRBJ2-6; D gene: NA; CDR3 protein: CSARPPMGANVLTF
V gene: TRBV6-5; J gene: TRBJ1-4; D gene: NA; CDR3 protein: CASSYRQGNEKLFF
V gene: TRBV25-1; J gene: TRBJ2-5; D gene: TRBD1; CDR3 protein: CASIDRGAGETQYF
V gene: TRBV6-5; J gene: TRBJ2-3; D gene: NA; CDR3 protein: CASSYSASLRYTDTQYF
V gene: TRBV6-1; J gene: NA; D gene: TRBD1; CDR3 protein: CASRPGTGVNEQYF
V gene: TRBV5-1; J gene: TRBJ2-1; D gene: NA; CDR3 protein: CASRQKGRGDLDNEQFF
V gene: TRBV9; J gene: TRBJ2-1; D gene: TRBD2; CDR3 protein: CASSFGGGLQPYNEQFF
V gene: TRBV4-1; J gene: TRBJ2-5; D gene: NA; CDR3 protein: CASSPHSGRSSDQETQYF